This T cell receptor (beta chain) originates from a study of human T cells and chemical hapten exposure (dated by TCRdb to about 2021). General notes on the study: For sensitization, 2% DPC in acetone was applied to a roughly 2 cm by roughly 2 cm area of upper inner arm skin. Both TCR alpha and TCR beta chains were sequenced from each blood RNA sample. The mostly female patient cohort included alopecia areata with under or over 50% scalp involvement, alopecia totalis and alopecia universalis. Patch testing on the upper back used Finn chambers containing 0.01% DPC, with scoring done after 6 days according to International Contact Dermatitis Research Group standards. Blood samples were taken from patients before sensitization (week 0) and at 2, 6 and about 24 weeks after DPC sensitization. The study tracked peripheral blood TCR repertoire changes in vivo during primary and secondary sensitization to the hapten diphenylcyclopropenone (DPC) in alopecia patients. Libraries were pooled for sequencing, and per-sample TCR yields varied mainly because of small differences in library volumes within the pool. Blood for TCR sequencing was provided by twenty-nine alopecia patients at one to four time points (pre-sensitization, 2, 6 and 24 weeks). Patients additionally received weekly therapeutic DPC doses to the scalp throughout the approximately 24-week study period. The full study reports these points: The number of PT1 expanded TCRs positively correlated with patch test score, significant at thresholds 8, 16 and 32 but not 4. Because all patients had alopecia, a presumed autoimmune disease, the immune response of the patients might differ from that of healthy individuals. No change with DPC sensitization was found in the number of TCRs above 1 in 1000 frequency, and no evidence of global repertoire structure alterations was found. Compared with pre-sensitization or healthy control sets, expanded TCRs formed significantly more large CDR3 similarity clusters, which is consistent with antigen-driven responses. After repeated subsampling, the strength of the expansion versus patch-test correlation and the threshold at which it became significant changed.

The table lists this clonotype with many counts. Its recognized antigen is unknown. Within one base of it there is no much larger clone, and no base qualities were kept. The germline V gene provides CDR1 ENHRY and CDR2 SYGVKD. V trim: 2 bases; J trim: 2 bases; unmatched bases: 0. From its cysteine to its phenylalanine, the CDR3 spans 13 amino acids. Only the CDR3 DNA stays, 39 bases, in frame from base 1. The protocol used for the library was RACE. The instrument given in TCRdb is NextSeq 500. Library preparation attached unique molecular identifiers to individual cDNA molecules for quantitative, reproducible TCR counting. Turning to the authors' computational methods: A median of roughly 99,000 TCRs per sample was observed, with a range of about 23,224 to 690,600. V, J and CDR3 annotation of the TCR reads was carried out using the Decombinator software suite. Every sample was subsampled to the same number of TCRs (28,000) for the PS versus PT1 abundance plots. Expanded TCRs were defined as absent before sensitization and observed at least eight times at the 2-week time point. TCRdb's own reprocessing of the public reads used fastp at Q25 and MiXCR and kept productive beta chains. One record per CDR3 amino acid sequence lists the most common genes and DNA. What appears here as the V and J calls and clone size reflects TCRdb's work, not the paper's. This sample comprises tens of thousands of distinct CDR3 sequences, around 10% of them detected only once. The top ten constitute approximately 1.9% of the sample.

The intended sense of this specimen's time point label: pre-sensitization, week 0. This specimen's treatment or condition label, per the study, means: therapeutic diphenylcyclopropenone sensitization with weekly scalp DPC. Total RNA was isolated from unfractionated whole blood collected in Tempus Blood RNA tubes. Blood at each patch-test visit was drawn before the patch test was applied. Patients were considered eligible if aged 18 to 70, diagnosed with alopecia and deemed suitable for DPC therapy, and patients were excluded if pregnant. The V gene is TRBV10-3 and the J gene is TRBJ2-7, with 7 junctional bases fitting TRBD1. This clonotype was sampled from a woman aged 35 to 49 with alopecia areata. Some clones in this sample may be carry-over from other donors' samples. Specimen: whole blood, collected in connection with sensitization to the hapten diphenylcyclopropenone (DPC). The CDR3 corresponds to CAISETGAYEQYF. The DNA sequence is as follows: TGTGCCATCAGTGAGACAGGGGCCTACGAGCAGTACTTC.